The 28 T cell receptor beta chains presented below share a single source sample, sequenced in a study of shared clonotypes between healthy human individuals. The assay was immunoSEQ multiplex PCR, and TCRdb's table has in-frame clones only and misses some. The data show under 600,000 clones, roughly 98% seen once. Only CD45RO-negative cells positively selected for CCR7 counted as naive CD8 cells, so terminally differentiated effector memory CD45RA+ cells were excluded. Sequenced sample: naive CD8+ T cells sorted from blood. All receptors come from a man in his thirties or forties in good health.

The chain has TRBV5-1 and TRBJ2-3; D assignment may be TRBD1 or TRBD2 (5 bases each). V dropped 2 bases and J dropped 0 bases, with 13 bases sitting between them. The germline gives CDR1 SGHRS, CDR2 YFSETQ. This CDR3 contains 16 residues. The CDR3 DNA sequence: TGCGCCAGCAGCTTTGTCCGGGACCTAAGCACAGATACGCAGTATTTT. Protein: CASSFVRDLSTDTQYF.

The gene calls are TRBV4-2 and TRBJ1-2; 7 positions match TRBD1. This CDR3 is built from 14 residues. The V and J ends lost 2 bases and 6 bases, in that order; junction bases with no gene match: 6. The germline CDR1 and CDR2 sequences are LGHNA and YNFKEQ. In DNA, the CDR3 is TGTGCCAGCAGCCAATCACAGGGGCGGGATGGCTACACCTTC. Translating gives CASSQSQGRDGYTF.

The chain recombines TRBV20-1 with TRBJ1-1; the match to TRBD1 covers 8 bases. The CDR3 loop spans 11 amino acids. V was pared by 7 bases and J by 10 bases, with 8 bases of the junction left unmatched. Per the germline V gene, CDR1 is DFQATT and CDR2 is SNEGSKA (reference sequence). This CDR3 reads CSGRGRGTAFF. The CDR3 DNA follows: TGCAGTGGCAGGGGGCGGGGTACAGCTTTCTTT.

Written as DNA, the CDR3 is TGTGCCAGAAGCCAGGGATGTAGGGCTAGCGGGCCGTCCTACGAGCAGTACTTC. Its protein is CARSQGCRASGPSYEQYF. The rearrangement uses TRBV5-3 and TRBJ2-7; 8 positions match TRBD2. TRBV5-3 is annotated as an ORF whose role is uncertain. V gave up 4 bases and J gave up 1 base; unmatched junction bases: 16. The CDR3 runs to 18 residues.

On this clone: Other DNA variants within this sample encode the same CDR3. The chain joins TRBV28 to TRBJ1-5; no reliable D call. Trimming removed 4 bases from V and 6 bases from J, with 4 bases in between. The germline gives CDR1 MDHEN, CDR2 SYDVKM. This CDR3 has 11 residues. The CDR3 region is CASSSGQPQHF. The CDR3 DNA is TGTGCCAGCAGTTCCGGTCAGCCCCAGCATTTT.

This clone was counted once. This chain connects TRBV2 to TRBJ2-7; D is perhaps TRBD1 (7 bases). V shed 2 bases and J shed 7 bases, with 21 bases lying between them. The germline gives CDR1 SNHLY, CDR2 FYNNEI. The CDR3 covers 16 residues. The CDR3 loop is CASSESPGLTGREQYF. For the CDR3, the DNA is TGTGCCAGCAGTGAAAGTCCTGGATTGACAGGGAGGGAGCAGTACTTC.

The chain combines TRBV29-1 with TRBJ2-3, with D unresolved. V dropped 4 bases and J dropped 6 bases, with 8 bases sitting between them. Per the germline V gene, CDR1 is SQVTM and CDR2 is ANQGSEA. This CDR3 is built from 11 residues. CDR3 nucleotides: TGCAGCGTTGCCGGCTCGGATACGCAGTATTTT. Translating it yields CSVAGSDTQYF.

The V and J genes are TRBV9 and TRBJ2-1; TRBD2 aligns across 13 bases. The CDR3 contains 20 residues. J was trimmed by 6 bases and V by 1 base; bases with no gene match: 16. Germline loops: CDR1 SGDLS, CDR2 YYNGEE. CDR3 coding DNA: TGTGCCAGCAGCGTACAGGGACTAGCGGGATCACCTTTCTTGGGCAATGAGCAGTTCTTC. Translation: CASSVQGLAGSPFLGNEQFF. Using reference TRBV9 and TRBJ2-1 for the parts outside the CDR3, the full variable domain is DSGVTQTPKHLITATGQRVTLRCSPRSGDLSVYWYQQSLDQGLQFLIQYYNGEERAKGNILERFSAQQFPDLHSELNLSSLELGDSALYFCASSVQGLAGSPFLGNEQFFGPGTRLTVL.

This clone was counted once. This chain joins TRBV7-2 and TRBJ2-1, with TRBD2 identical over 10 bases. The CDR3 is 16 amino acids. Germline-derived CDR1 and CDR2 are SGHTA and FQGNSA. V was pared by 4 bases and J by 6 bases, with 9 bases of the junction left unmatched. The CDR3 region has the DNA TGTGCCAGCAGCTACCTAGCGGGAGTTCTAAGCAATGAGCAGTTCTTC. Amino acid sequence: CASSYLAGVLSNEQFF.

This chain uses TRBV15 with TRBJ1-4, with 7 bases fitting TRBD1. Germline V gives CDR1 LNHNV, CDR2 YYDKDF (reference sequence). The CDR3 sequence is 17 residues long. Trimming at V came to 2 bases and at J to 4 bases, leaving 10 bases not matched to a gene. CDR3 sequence: CATSRRTGGDLNEKLFF. Here the CDR3 DNA reads TGTGCCACCAGCAGACGGACAGGAGGGGATCTTAATGAAAAACTGTTTTTT.

The rearrangement uses TRBV14 and TRBJ2-2; TRBD1 agrees at 8 bases. The CDR3 extends over 15 amino acids. Trimming cost V 5 bases and J 5 bases; bases outside gene matches: 7. Germline V lookup: CDR1 SGHDN, CDR2 FVKESK. CDR3 amino acids: CASSATDRETGELFF. The CDR3, as DNA: TGTGCCAGCAGCGCTACGGACAGGGAGACCGGGGAGCTGTTTTTT.

The V call is TRBV30, the J call TRBJ1-1, with 7 nucleotides matching TRBD1. The germline gives CDR1 GTSNPN, CDR2 SVGIG (reference sequence). Trimming took 1 base from V and 6 from J; bases not matched to a gene: 5. The CDR3 sequence is 13 residues long. In DNA, the CDR3 is TGTGCCTGGAGTGAATACAGGGGCGCTGAAGCTTTCTTT. This gives the protein CAWSEYRGAEAFF.

V is TRBV27 and J is TRBJ2-1, with D uncertain. This CDR3 is 13 amino acids long. Germline CDR1 and CDR2: MNHEY and SMNVEV (reference sequence). V was clipped by 4 bases and J by 5 bases, with 9 bases between them. The CDR3: CASSWKGDNEQFF. CDR3 sequence (DNA): TGTGCCAGCAGTTGGAAGGGTGACAATGAGCAGTTCTTC.

This rearrangement joins TRBV9 to TRBJ2-3, with TRBD1 as a possible D gene (5 bases). Germline loops: CDR1 SGDLS, CDR2 YYNGEE. V was pared by 4 bases and J by 0 bases, with 12 bases between. The CDR3 covers 15 residues. CDR3 in amino acids: CASSTMTASTDTQYF. Written as DNA, the CDR3 is TGTGCCAGCAGCACAATGACAGCTAGCACAGATACGCAGTATTTT.

The chain carries TRBV28 and TRBJ2-5, with D possibly called TRBD1 or TRBD2 (5 bases each). From germline, CDR1 is MDHEN and CDR2 SYDVKM. This CDR3 has 15 amino acids. The germline V and J ends were trimmed by 6 bases and 5 bases, with 19 bases remaining between them. CDR3 coding DNA: TGTGCCAGCAGGGCCGGGACGCCTATACACGAGACCCAGTACTTC. Its protein is CASRAGTPIHETQYF.

The chain uses TRBV2 and TRBJ2-7; tentatively, D is TRBD2 (6 bases). The CDR3 contains 14 residues. V was clipped by 7 bases and J by 2 bases, with 15 bases between them. Looked up from germline, CDR1 is SNHLY and CDR2 is FYNNEI. CDR3 nucleotides: TGTGCCAGCATTTGGGGGACTTCTACCTACGAGCAGTACTTC. Its protein is CASIWGTSTYEQYF.

The chain uses TRBV7-9 and TRBJ2-4; tentatively, D is TRBD1 (5 bases). Germline assignment: CDR1 SEHNR and CDR2 FQNEAQ (reference sequence). The germline V and J ends were trimmed by 3 bases and 0 bases, with 9 bases remaining between them. The length of the CDR3 is 15 residues. CDR3 loop: CASSFKGLAKNIQYF. The CDR3 DNA reads as TGTGCCAGCAGCTTCAAGGGGCTAGCCAAAAACATTCAGTACTTC.

The V and J genes are TRBV28 and TRBJ2-7; possible D gene TRBD2, 6 bases. The germline gives CDR1 MDHEN, CDR2 SYDVKM. The CDR3 has 14 residues. The germline V and J ends were trimmed by 2 bases and 0 bases, with 8 bases remaining between them. CDR3 in amino acids: CASSLVTSSYEQYF. CDR3 nucleotide sequence: TGTGCCAGCAGTTTAGTGACTAGCTCCTACGAGCAGTACTTC.

The chain recombines TRBV6-1 with TRBJ1-2; 7 bases match TRBD1. Trimming cost V 1 base and J 4 bases; bases outside gene matches: 6. Germline CDR1 and CDR2: MNHNS and SASEGT. This CDR3 region has 15 residues. The CDR3 DNA reads as TGTGCCAGCAGTGAAGAAGGGGGCTTTCCCTATGGCTACACCTTC. The encoded protein is CASSEEGGFPYGYTF.

This chain joins TRBV30 and TRBJ2-5, with 7 bases identical to TRBD1. J gave up 5 bases and V 1 base, and 7 bases lay outside the gene matches. Germline CDR1 and CDR2: GTSNPN and SVGIG (reference sequence). The CDR3 runs to 14 residues. The CDR3 region is CAWSGGRGKETQYF. The CDR3 coding sequence is TGTGCCTGGAGTGGGGGCAGGGGGAAGGAGACCCAGTACTTC.

This clone is a singleton in its sample. The V gene is TRBV30, the J gene TRBJ1-4, with TRBD1 as a possible D gene (6 bases). The CDR3 spans 17 residues. V was shortened by 3 bases and J by 2 bases, with 19 bases between the two germline ends. CDR1 is GTSNPN and CDR2 is SVGIG in the germline V gene (reference sequence). In nucleotides, the CDR3 is TGTGCCTGGAGGTGGATTGGGGGCGCATCGACTAATGAAAAACTGTTTTTT. This sequence encodes CAWRWIGGASTNEKLFF.

This clone was picked up one time. V gene TRBV10-3 combines with J gene TRBJ2-1; D may be TRBD2 (6 bases). The CDR3 sequence is 16 residues long. Between the trimmed V and J ends, which lost 4 bases and 3 bases, there was a span of 16 bases. CDR1 and CDR2 (germline): ENHRY, SYGVKD. CDR3 coding DNA: TGTGCCATCAGTGGAGGGACGGGAGAGGGCTACAATGAGCAGTTCTTC. Its protein product is CAISGGTGEGYNEQFF.

This sequence joins TRBV29-1 and TRBJ2-1, with TRBD2 matching 10 bases. CDR1 is SQVTM and CDR2 is ANQGSEA in the germline V gene. V lost 2 bases, J lost 6 bases, and 7 bases stayed unmatched. This CDR3 has 15 amino acids. CDR3 protein: CSVEMSGRAFNEQFF. As DNA, the CDR3 is TGCAGCGTTGAAATGAGCGGGAGGGCCTTCAATGAGCAGTTCTTC.

The table lists this clone with a few counts. This chain joins TRBV6-5 and TRBJ2-5; TRBD2 aligns across 8 bases. The CDR3 is 15 residues long. Trimming removed 0 bases from V and 5 bases from J; junction bases left unmatched: 5. Germline CDR1 MNHEY, CDR2 SVGAGI. The CDR3 loop is CASSYSGGGGETQYF. In nucleotides, the CDR3 is TGTGCCAGCAGTTACTCCGGGGGGGGTGGCGAGACCCAGTACTTC.

This chain links TRBV5-6 with TRBJ1-4; D perhaps matches TRBD1 (6 bases). The CDR3 runs 13 residues. V gave up 6 bases and J gave up 5 bases, with 11 bases separating them. Per the germline V gene, CDR1 is SGHDT and CDR2 is YYEEEE. The CDR3 bases are TGTGCCAGCAACAGGGTAGAGAATGAAAAACTGTTTTTT. As protein: CASNRVENEKLFF.

The V gene is TRBV14, the J gene TRBJ2-3; D not resolved. Germline V gene sequence: CDR1 SGHDN, CDR2 FVKESK. V lost 4 bases and J lost 4, with 18 bases in between. CDR3 length equals 16 residues. CDR3 amino acids: CASSLDFIGEADTQYF. Written as DNA, the CDR3 is TGTGCCAGCAGCCTAGACTTTATAGGAGAGGCAGATACGCAGTATTTT.

The rearrangement joins TRBV13 to TRBJ2-7; possible D gene TRBD1, 6 bases. Trimming removed 8 bases at V and 7 bases at J, with 15 bases between. This CDR3 contains 12 residues. CDR1 and CDR2 from the germline V gene are PRHDT and FYEKMQ (reference sequence). Here the CDR3 DNA reads TGTGCCAGCGGAACAGGGATGCGGGAGCAGTACTTC. It yields the protein CASGTGMREQYF. The entire variable domain, with the rest obtained from reference TRBV13 and TRBJ2-7, is as follows: AAGVIQSPRHLIKEKRETATLKCYPIPRHDTVYWYQQGPGQDPQFLISFYEKMQSDKGSIPDRFSAQQFSDYHSELNMSSLELGDSALYFCASGTGMREQYFGPGTRLTVT.

The chain carries TRBV9 and TRBJ2-3, with 11 bases identical to TRBD2. V was pared by 3 bases and J by 4 bases, with 4 bases of the junction left unmatched. The germline V gene encodes CDR1 SGDLS and CDR2 YYNGEE. The CDR3 is 15 amino acids. In nucleotides, the CDR3 is TGTGCCAGCAGCGATATGGGACTAGCGGCAGATACGCAGTATTTT. Encoded protein: CASSDMGLAADTQYF.